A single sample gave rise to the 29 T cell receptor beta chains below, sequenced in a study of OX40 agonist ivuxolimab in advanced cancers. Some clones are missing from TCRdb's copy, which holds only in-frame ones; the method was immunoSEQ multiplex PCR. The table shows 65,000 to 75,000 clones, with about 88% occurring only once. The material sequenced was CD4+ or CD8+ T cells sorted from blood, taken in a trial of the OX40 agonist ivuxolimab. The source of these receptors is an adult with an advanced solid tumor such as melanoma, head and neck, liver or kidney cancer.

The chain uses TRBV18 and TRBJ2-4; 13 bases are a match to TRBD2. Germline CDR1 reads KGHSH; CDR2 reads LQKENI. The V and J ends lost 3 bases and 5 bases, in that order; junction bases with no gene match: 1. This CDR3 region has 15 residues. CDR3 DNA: TGTGCCAGCTCACCGACTAGCGGGGGGCAAAACATTCAGTACTTC. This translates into CASSPTSGGQNIQYF.

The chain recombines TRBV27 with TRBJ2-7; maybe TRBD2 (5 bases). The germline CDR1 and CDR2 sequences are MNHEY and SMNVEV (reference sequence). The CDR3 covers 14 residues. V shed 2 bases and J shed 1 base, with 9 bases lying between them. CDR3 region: CASSLRGQSYEQYF. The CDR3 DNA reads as TGTGCCAGCAGTTTAAGAGGGCAATCCTACGAGCAGTACTTC.

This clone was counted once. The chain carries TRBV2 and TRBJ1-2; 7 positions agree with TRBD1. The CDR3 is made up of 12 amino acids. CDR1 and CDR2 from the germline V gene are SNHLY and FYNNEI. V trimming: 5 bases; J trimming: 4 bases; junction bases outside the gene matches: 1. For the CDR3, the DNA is TGTGCCAGCAGTCAGGGGGTCTATGGCTACACCTTC. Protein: CASSQGVYGYTF.

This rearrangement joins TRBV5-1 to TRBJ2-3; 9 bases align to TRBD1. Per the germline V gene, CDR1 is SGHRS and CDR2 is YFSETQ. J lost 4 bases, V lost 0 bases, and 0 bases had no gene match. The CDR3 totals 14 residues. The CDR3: CASSLGTGADTQYF. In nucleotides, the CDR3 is TGCGCCAGCAGCTTGGGGACAGGGGCAGATACGCAGTATTTT. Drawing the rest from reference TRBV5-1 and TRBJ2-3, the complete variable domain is KAGVTQTPRYLIKTRGQQVTLSCSPISGHRSVSWYQQTPGQGLQFLFEYFSETQRNKGNFPGRFSGRQFSNSRSEMNVSTLELGDSALYLCASSLGTGADTQYFGPGTRLTVL.

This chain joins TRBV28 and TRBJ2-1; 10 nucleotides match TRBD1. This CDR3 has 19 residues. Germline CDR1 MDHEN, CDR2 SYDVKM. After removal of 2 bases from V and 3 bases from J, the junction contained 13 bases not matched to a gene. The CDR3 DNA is TGTGCCAGCAGTTTACCCCCCCCGGGACAGGGGACAATCTACAATGAGCAGTTCTTC. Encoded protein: CASSLPPPGQGTIYNEQFF.

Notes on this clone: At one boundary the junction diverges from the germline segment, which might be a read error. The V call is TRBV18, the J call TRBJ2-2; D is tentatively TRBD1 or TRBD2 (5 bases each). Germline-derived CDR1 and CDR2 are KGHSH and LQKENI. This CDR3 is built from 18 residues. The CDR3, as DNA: TGTGCCAGCTCACAAGTTACGGGTACCGGGACGAACGCCGGGGAGCTGTTTTTT. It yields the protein CASSQVTGTGTNAGELFF. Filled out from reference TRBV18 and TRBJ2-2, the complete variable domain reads NAGVMQNPRHLVRRRGQEARLRCSPMKGHSHVYWYRQLPEEGLKFMVYLQKENIIDESGMPKERFSAEFPKEGPSILRIQQVVRGDSAAYFCASSQVTGTGTNAGELFFGEGSRLTVL.

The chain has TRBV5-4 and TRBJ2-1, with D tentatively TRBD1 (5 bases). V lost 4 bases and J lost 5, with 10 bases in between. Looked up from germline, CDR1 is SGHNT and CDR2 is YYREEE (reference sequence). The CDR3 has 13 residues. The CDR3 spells CASSKTEDNEQFF. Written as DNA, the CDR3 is TGTGCCAGCAGCAAGACAGAAGACAATGAGCAGTTCTTC.

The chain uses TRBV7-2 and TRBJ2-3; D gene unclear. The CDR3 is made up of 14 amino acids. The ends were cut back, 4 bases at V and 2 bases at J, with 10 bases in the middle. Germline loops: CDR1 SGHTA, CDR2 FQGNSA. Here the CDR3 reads CASSSGPFTDTQYF. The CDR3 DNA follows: TGTGCCAGCAGCTCAGGACCGTTCACAGATACGCAGTATTTT. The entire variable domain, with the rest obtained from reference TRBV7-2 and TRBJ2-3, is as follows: GAGVSQSPSNKVTEKGKDVELRCDPISGHTALYWYRQSLGQGLEFLIYFQGNSAPDKSGLPSDRFSAERTGGSVSTLTIQRTQQEDSAVYLCASSSGPFTDTQYFGPGTRLTVL.

CDR3 sequence reads: CASSGIGGTSYEQYF. In nucleotides, the CDR3 is TGTGCCAGCAGCGGCATTGGGGGAACCTCCTACGAGCAGTACTTC. The chain links TRBV6-5 to TRBJ2-7; tentatively, D is TRBD1 or TRBD2 (5 bases each). The CDR3 is 15 amino acids. Germline-derived CDR1 and CDR2 are MNHEY and SVGAGI. V lost 6 bases and J 0 bases, leaving 15 bases between the germline ends.

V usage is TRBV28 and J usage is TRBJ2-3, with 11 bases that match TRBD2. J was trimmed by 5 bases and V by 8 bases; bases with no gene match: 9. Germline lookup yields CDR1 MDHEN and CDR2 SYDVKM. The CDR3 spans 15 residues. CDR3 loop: CASLGSGRARDTQYF. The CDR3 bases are TGTGCCAGCTTGGGTAGCGGGAGGGCCCGAGATACGCAGTATTTT.

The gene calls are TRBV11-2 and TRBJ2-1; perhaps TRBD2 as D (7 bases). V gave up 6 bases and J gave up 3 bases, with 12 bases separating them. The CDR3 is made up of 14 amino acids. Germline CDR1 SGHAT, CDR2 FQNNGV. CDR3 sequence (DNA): TGTGCCAGCAGGGCGGGGGCCCACTACAATGAGCAGTTCTTC. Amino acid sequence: CASRAGAHYNEQFF.

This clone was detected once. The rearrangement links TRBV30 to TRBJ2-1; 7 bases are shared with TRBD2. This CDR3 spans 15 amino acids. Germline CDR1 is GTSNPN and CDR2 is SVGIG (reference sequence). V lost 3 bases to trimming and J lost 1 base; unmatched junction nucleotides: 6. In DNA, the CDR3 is TGTGCCTGGAGGAGGGGCGGGAGTTCCTACAATGAGCAGTTCTTC. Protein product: CAWRRGGSSYNEQFF.

CDR3 sequence (DNA): TGTGCCAGCAGGCCGACAGGAGGCAGTGAAGCTTTCTTT. The encoded protein is CASRPTGGSEAFF. The chain recombines TRBV6-6 with TRBJ1-1; possible D gene TRBD1, 6 bases. V lost 6 bases and J lost 7, with 15 bases in between. CDR1 is MNHNY, CDR2 SVGAGI, per germline (reference sequence). This CDR3 is built from 13 residues.

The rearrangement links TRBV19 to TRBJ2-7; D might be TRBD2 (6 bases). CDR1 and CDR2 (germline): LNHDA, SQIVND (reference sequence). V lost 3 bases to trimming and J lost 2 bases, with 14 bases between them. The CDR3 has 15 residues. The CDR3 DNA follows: TGTGCCAGTAGTATTAGGGCGGGACTCGCCTACGAGCAGTACTTC. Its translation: CASSIRAGLAYEQYF.

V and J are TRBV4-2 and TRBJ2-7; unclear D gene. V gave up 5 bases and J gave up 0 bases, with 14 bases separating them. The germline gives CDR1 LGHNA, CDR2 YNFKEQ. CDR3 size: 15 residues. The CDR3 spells CASSFGSRSSYEQYF. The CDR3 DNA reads TGTGCCAGCAGCTTCGGATCCAGGAGCTCCTACGAGCAGTACTTC.

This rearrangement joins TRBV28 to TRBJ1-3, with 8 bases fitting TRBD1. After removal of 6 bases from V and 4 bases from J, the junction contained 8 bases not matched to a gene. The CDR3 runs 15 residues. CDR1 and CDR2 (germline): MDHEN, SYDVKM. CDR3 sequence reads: CASRAYRGRGNTIYF. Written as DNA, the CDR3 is TGTGCCAGCAGAGCATACAGGGGGAGGGGAAACACCATATATTTT.

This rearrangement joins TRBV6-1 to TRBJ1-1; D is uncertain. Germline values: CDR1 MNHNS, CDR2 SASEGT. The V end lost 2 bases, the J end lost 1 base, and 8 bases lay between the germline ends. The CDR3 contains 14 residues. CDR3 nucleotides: TGTGCCAGCAGTGAATGGTACGGGAACACTGAAGCTTTCTTT. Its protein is CASSEWYGNTEAFF.

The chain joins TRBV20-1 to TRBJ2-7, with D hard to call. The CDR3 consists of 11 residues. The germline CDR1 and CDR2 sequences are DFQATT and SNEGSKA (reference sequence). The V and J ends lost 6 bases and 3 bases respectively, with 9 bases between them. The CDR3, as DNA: TGCAGTGCGGCCGGCAGCTACGAGCAGTACTTC. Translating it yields CSAAGSYEQYF.

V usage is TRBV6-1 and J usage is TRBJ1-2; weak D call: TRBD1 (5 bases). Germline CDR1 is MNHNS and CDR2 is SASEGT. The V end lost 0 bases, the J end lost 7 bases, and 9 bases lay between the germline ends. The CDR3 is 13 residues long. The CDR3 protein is CASSEAGAFGYTF. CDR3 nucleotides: TGTGCCAGCAGTGAAGCAGGGGCTTTTGGCTACACCTTC.

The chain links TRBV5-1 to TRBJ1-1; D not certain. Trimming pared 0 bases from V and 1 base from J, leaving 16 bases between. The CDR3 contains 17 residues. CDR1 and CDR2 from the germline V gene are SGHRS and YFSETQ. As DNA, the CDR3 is TGCGCCAGCAGCTTGGCCCGAACTGACACCACGAACACTGAAGCTTTCTTT. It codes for CASSLARTDTTNTEAFF.

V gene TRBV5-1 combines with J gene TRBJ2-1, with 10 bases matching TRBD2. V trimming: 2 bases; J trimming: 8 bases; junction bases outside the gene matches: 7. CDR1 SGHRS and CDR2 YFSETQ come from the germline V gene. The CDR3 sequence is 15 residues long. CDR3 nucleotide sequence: TGCGCCAGCAGCTTAGGAACTAGCGGGACGCATGAGCAGTTCTTC. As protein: CASSLGTSGTHEQFF.

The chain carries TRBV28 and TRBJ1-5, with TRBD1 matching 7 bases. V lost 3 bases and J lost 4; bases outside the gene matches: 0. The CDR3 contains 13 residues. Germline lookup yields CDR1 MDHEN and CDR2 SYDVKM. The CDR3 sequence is CASSLTGNQPQHF. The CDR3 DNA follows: TGTGCCAGCAGTTTGACAGGGAATCAGCCCCAGCATTTT.

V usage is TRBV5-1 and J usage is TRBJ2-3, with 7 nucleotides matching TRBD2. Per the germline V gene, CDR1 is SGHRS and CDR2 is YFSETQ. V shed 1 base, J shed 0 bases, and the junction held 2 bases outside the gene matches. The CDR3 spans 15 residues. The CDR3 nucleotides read TGCGCCAGCAGCTTGTCCGGGAGGAGCACAGATACGCAGTATTTT. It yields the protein CASSLSGRSTDTQYF.

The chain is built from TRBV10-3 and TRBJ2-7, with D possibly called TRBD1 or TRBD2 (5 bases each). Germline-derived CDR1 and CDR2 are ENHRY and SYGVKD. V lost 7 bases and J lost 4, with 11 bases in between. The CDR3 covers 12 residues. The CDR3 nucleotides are TGTGCCATCACCGGGGACGGTTACGAGCAGTACTTC. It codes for CAITGDGYEQYF.

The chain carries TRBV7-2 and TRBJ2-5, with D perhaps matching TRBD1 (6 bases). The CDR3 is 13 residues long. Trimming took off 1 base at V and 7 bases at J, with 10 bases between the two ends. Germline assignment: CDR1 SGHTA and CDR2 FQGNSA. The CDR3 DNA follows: TGTGCCAGCAGCTTAGAACAGGGCGGGACCCAGTACTTC. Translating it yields CASSLEQGGTQYF. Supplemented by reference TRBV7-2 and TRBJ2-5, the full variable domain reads GAGVSQSPSNKVTEKGKDVELRCDPISGHTALYWYRQSLGQGLEFLIYFQGNSAPDKSGLPSDRFSAERTGGSVSTLTIQRTQQEDSAVYLCASSLEQGGTQYFGPGTRLLVL.

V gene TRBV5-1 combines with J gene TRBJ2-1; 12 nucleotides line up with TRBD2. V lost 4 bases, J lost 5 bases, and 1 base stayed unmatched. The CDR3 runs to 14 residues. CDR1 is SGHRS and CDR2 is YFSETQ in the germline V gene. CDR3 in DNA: TGCGCCAGCAGCCGACTAGCGGGGGACAATGAGCAGTTCTTC. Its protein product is CASSRLAGDNEQFF.

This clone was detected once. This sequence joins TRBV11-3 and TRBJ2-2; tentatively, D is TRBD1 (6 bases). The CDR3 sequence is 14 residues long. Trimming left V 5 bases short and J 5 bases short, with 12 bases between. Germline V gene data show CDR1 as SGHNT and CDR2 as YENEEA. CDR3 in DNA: TGTGCCAGCAGCCCAGGGACAAGGACCGGGGAGCTGTTTTTT. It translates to CASSPGTRTGELFF.

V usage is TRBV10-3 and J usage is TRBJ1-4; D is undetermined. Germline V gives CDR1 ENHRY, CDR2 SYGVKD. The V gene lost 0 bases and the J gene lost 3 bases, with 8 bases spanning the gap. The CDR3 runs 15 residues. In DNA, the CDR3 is TGTGCCATCAGTGAGTCTGGTGCGCCTAATGAAAAACTGTTTTTT. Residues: CAISESGAPNEKLFF.

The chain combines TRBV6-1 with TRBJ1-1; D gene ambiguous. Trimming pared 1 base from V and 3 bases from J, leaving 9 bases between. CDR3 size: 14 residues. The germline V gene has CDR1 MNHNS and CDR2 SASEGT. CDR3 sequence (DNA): TGTGCCAGCAGTGAAGAGGTGAGGTACACTGAAGCTTTCTTT. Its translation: CASSEEVRYTEAFF.